Reported below is one T cell receptor (beta chain). With a much larger clone just one base away, this may be a read error. The CDR3 does not close with the conserved phenylalanine or tryptophan, likely indicating a read error. These data are taken from a study of T cell repertoires in cytomegalovirus infection. Each CDR3 protein is one row after TCRdb ran MiXCR on the reads. The table lists hundreds of thousands of distinct CDR3 sequences, roughly 30% of them singletons, with roughly 15% in the top ten. V lost 2 bases, J lost 11 bases, and 10 bases stayed unmatched. CDR3 size: 15 residues. The chain is built from TRBV12-3 or TRBV12-4 and TRBJ2-1; 9 bases align to TRBD2. The clonotype was recovered from a human donor in good health (CMV status not recorded). Some clones in this sample may be carry-over from other donors' samples. Material: PBMCs. CDR3 amino acids: CASSLKTIAGAQQFL. The CDR3 nucleotides are TGTGCCAGCAGTTTAAAGACAATAGCGGGGGCCCAGCAGTTCTTA.